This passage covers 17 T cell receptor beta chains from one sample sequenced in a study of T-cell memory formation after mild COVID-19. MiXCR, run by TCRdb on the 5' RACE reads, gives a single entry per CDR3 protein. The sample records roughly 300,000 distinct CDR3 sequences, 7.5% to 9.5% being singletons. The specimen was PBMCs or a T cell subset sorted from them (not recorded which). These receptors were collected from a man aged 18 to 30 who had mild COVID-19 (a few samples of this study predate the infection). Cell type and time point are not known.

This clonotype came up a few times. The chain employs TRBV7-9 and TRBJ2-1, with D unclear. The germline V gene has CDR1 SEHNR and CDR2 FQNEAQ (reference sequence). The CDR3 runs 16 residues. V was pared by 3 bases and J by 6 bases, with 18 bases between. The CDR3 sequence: CASSLLRGRISNEQFF. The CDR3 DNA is TGTGCCAGCAGCTTGCTTCGTGGGCGTATCAGCAATGAGCAGTTCTTC.

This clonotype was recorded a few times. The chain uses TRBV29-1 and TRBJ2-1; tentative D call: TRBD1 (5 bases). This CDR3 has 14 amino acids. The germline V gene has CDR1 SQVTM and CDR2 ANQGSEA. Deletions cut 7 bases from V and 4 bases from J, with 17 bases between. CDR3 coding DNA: TGCAGCGCCGAGGTGGGGCTACCTTACAATGAGCAGTTCTTC. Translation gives CSAEVGLPYNEQFF.

The CDR3 nucleotides read TGTGCCAGCAGCTCTACTACAGGGTTCACCGGGGAGCTGTTTTTT. Encoded protein: CASSSTTGFTGELFF. The rearrangement links TRBV11-2 to TRBJ2-2, with D possibly TRBD1 on 6 matching bases. Trimming cost V 4 bases and J 4 bases, with 13 bases left between them. Germline V CDR1 and CDR2: SGHAT, FQNNGV. This CDR3 region has 15 residues.

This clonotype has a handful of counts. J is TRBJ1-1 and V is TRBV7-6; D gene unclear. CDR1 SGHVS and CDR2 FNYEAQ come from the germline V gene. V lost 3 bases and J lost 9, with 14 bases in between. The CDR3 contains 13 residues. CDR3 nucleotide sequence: TGTGCCAGCAGCTTTGAGACATCGACACAAGCTTTCTTT. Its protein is CASSFETSTQAFF.

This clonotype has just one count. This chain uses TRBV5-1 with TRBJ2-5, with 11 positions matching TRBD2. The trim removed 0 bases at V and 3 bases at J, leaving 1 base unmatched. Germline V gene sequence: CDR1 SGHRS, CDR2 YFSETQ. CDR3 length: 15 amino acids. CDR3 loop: CASSLGLAGKETQYF. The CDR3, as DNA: TGCGCCAGCAGCTTGGGACTAGCGGGGAAAGAGACCCAGTACTTC. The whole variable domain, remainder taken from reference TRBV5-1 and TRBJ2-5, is KAGVTQTPRYLIKTRGQQVTLSCSPISGHRSVSWYQQTPGQGLQFLFEYFSETQRNKGNFPGRFSGRQFSNSRSEMNVSTLELGDSALYLCASSLGLAGKETQYFGPGTRLLVL.

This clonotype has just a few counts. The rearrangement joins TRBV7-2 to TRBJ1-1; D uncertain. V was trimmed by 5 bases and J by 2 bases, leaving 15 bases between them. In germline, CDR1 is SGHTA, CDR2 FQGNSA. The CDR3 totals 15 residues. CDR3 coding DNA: TGTGCCAGCAGCGTCACGGGAACCCTCAACACTGAAGCTTTCTTT. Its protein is CASSVTGTLNTEAFF.

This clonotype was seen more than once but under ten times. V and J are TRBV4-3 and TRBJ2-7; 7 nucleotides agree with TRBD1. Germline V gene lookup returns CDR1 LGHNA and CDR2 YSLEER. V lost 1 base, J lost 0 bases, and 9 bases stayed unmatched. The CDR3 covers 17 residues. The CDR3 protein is CASSQVVLGDSSYEQYF. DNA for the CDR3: TGCGCCAGCAGCCAAGTAGTCCTGGGGGACAGCTCCTACGAGCAGTACTTC.

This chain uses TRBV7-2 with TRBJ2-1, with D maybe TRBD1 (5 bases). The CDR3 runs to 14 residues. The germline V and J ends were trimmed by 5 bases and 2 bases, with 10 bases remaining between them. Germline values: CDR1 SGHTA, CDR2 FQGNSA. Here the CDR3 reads CASSKDSPYNEQFF. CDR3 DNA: TGTGCCAGCAGCAAAGACAGTCCCTACAATGAGCAGTTCTTC.

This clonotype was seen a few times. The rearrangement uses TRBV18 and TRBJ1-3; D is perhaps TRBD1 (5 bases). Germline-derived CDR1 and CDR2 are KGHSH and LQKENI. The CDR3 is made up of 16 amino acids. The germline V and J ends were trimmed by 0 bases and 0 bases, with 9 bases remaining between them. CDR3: CASSPPGRFSGNTIYF. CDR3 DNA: TGTGCCAGCTCACCACCGGGACGGTTCTCTGGAAACACCATATATTTT.

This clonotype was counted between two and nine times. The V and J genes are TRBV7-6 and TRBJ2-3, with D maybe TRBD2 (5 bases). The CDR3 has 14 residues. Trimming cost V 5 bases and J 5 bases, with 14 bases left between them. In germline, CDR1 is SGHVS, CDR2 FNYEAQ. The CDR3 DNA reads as TGTGCCAGCAGCCCGAACGGGATGGGAGATACGCAGTATTTT. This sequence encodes CASSPNGMGDTQYF.

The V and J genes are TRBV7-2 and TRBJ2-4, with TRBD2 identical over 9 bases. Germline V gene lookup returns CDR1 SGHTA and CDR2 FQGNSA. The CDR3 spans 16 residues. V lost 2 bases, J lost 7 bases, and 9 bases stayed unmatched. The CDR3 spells CASSLQRGARTNIQYF. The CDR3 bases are TGTGCCAGCAGCTTACAGCGGGGGGCGAGGACCAACATTCAGTACTTC.

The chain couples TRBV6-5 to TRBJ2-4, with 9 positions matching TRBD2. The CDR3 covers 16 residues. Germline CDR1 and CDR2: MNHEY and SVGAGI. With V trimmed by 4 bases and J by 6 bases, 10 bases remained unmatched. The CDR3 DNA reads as TGTGCCAGCAGTTCCCGGGTAGCGGGGGTGGGAAACATTCAGTACTTC. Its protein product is CASSSRVAGVGNIQYF.

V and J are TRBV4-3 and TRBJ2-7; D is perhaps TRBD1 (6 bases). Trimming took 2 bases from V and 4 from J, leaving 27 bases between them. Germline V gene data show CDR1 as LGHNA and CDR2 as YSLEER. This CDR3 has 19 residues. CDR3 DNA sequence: TGCGCCAGCAGCCAACTTCTCCCTCTCTCAGGACAGACCTTATACGAGCAGTACTTC. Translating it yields CASSQLLPLSGQTLYEQYF.

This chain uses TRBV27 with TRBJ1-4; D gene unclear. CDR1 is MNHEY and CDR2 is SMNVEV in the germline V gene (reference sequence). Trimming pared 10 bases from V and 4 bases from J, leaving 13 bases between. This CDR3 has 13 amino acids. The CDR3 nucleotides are TGTGCCAACGGAGGTCCGTATAATGAAAAACTGTTTTTT. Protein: CANGGPYNEKLFF.

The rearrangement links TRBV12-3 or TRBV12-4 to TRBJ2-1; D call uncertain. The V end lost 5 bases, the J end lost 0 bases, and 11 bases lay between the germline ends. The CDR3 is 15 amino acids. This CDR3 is CASSHRPSSYNEQFF. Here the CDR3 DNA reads TGTGCCAGCAGTCACCGACCGAGCTCCTACAATGAGCAGTTCTTC.

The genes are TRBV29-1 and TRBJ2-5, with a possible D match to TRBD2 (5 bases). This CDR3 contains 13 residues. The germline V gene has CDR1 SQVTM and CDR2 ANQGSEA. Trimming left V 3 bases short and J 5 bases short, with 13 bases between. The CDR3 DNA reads TGCAGCGTTGAGGGAATAAAGCGGGAGACCCAGTACTTC. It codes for CSVEGIKRETQYF. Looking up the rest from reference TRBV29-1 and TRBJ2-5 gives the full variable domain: SAVISQKPSRDICQRGTSLTIQCQVDSQVTMMFWYRQQPGQSLTLIATANQGSEATYESGFVIDKFPISRPNLTFSTLTVSNMSPEDSSIYLCSVEGIKRETQYFGPGTRLLVL.

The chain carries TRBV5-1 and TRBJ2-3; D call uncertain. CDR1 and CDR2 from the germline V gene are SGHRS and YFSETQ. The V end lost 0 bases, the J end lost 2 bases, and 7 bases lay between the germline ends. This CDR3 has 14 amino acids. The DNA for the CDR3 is TGCGCCAGCAGCTTGGACGTACCCACAGATACGCAGTATTTT. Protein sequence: CASSLDVPTDTQYF.